The 24 T cell receptor beta chains presented below share a single source sample, sequenced in a study of post-analysis software for immune sequencing data (dated by TCRdb to between 2014 and 2017). These receptors have no known antigen. Overall study outcomes, separate from this receptor: Significantly higher frequencies in patients than in controls were found for roughly 5 TRBV segments, including TRBV5-6, TRBV5-1 and TRBV20-1.

Receptors were amplified or captured by PCR. Instrument on record: Illumina HiSeq 2500. Unique molecular identifiers were incorporated into TCR beta cDNA libraries to reduce PCR and sequencing biases. The public reads were run again by TCRdb, first through fastp at Q25 and then through MiXCR, and only productive beta chains were kept. One record per CDR3 amino acid sequence lists the most common genes and DNA. The sample data list hundreds of thousands of distinct CDR3 sequences, and around 47% of these were observed just once. The ten largest clones take up around 1.7% of the sample. The specimen was blood. The receptors derive from a girl between 5 and 17 years old with multiple sclerosis.

This clonotype was detected only a few times. The chain recombines TRBV9 with TRBJ1-1; D is ambiguous. Germline CDR1 and CDR2: SGDLS and YYNGEE. The CDR3 spans 14 residues. V lost 4 bases and J lost 1, with 11 bases in between. The DNA for the CDR3 is TGTGCCAGCAGCCCGCAGGTGACGAACACTGAAGCTTTCTTT. Translated: CASSPQVTNTEAFF.

V is TRBV7-9 and J is TRBJ2-3, with 8 bases matching TRBD1. With V trimmed by 6 bases and J by 5 bases, 10 bases remained unmatched. The germline CDR1 and CDR2 sequences are SEHNR and FQNEAQ (reference sequence). The CDR3 loop spans 15 amino acids. The CDR3 DNA is TGTGCCAGCAGATCGACAGGGGCTTGGGAAGATACGCAGTATTTT. Residues: CASRSTGAWEDTQYF.

This sequence joins TRBV5-1 and TRBJ2-7; D gene unclear. CDR1 SGHRS and CDR2 YFSETQ come from the germline V gene. V lost 2 bases, J lost 4 bases, and 10 bases lay in between. The CDR3 contains 13 residues. This CDR3 reads CASSFGPQYEQYF. For the CDR3, the DNA is TGCGCCAGCAGCTTTGGTCCCCAATACGAGCAGTACTTC. Full variable domain (remainder filled in from reference TRBV5-1 and TRBJ2-7): KAGVTQTPRYLIKTRGQQVTLSCSPISGHRSVSWYQQTPGQGLQFLFEYFSETQRNKGNFPGRFSGRQFSNSRSEMNVSTLELGDSALYLCASSFGPQYEQYFGPGTRLTVT.

The chain employs TRBV29-1 and TRBJ2-7, with D tentatively TRBD1 (6 bases). The germline CDR1 and CDR2 sequences are SQVTM and ANQGSEA. Trimming took off 5 bases at V and 4 bases at J, with 18 bases between the two ends. The CDR3 loop spans 14 amino acids. The CDR3 DNA follows: TGCAGCGTTAGGGATACAGGGCCGGGGTACGAGCAGTACTTC. Protein product: CSVRDTGPGYEQYF.

The V and J genes are TRBV5-6 and TRBJ2-7; TRBD2 is a possible D gene (6 bases). Trimming removed 4 bases at V and 2 bases at J, with 13 bases between. Germline V gene data show CDR1 as SGHDT and CDR2 as YYEEEE. This CDR3 contains 14 residues. CDR3 region: CASSPLRGTYEQYF. CDR3 nucleotides: TGTGCCAGCAGCCCTCTTCGCGGGACCTACGAGCAGTACTTC.

On this clonotype itself: One junction end does not reproduce the germline sequence, and a read error may be involved. J is TRBJ2-3 and V is TRBV6-5; D remains unclear. The germline V gene has CDR1 MNHEY and CDR2 SVGAGI. The CDR3 extends over 15 amino acids. This CDR3 reads CTSSWNYLRTDTQYF. CDR3 bases: TGTACCAGCAGTTGGAACTACCTGCGCACAGATACGCAGTATTTT.

This clonotype has just a few counts. The chain joins TRBV24-1 to TRBJ2-3; D not certain. The V gene lost 10 bases and the J gene lost 1 base, with 11 bases spanning the gap. The germline gives CDR1 KGHDR, CDR2 SFDVKD. The CDR3 is 13 amino acids. The CDR3 DNA sequence: TGTGCCACTGCGGCCCCGGGCACAGATACGCAGTATTTT. Translation: CATAAPGTDTQYF.

This clonotype has only a few counts. CDR3 loop: CASSFNPAGTQETQYF. DNA for the CDR3: TGCGCCAGCAGCTTCAATCCCGCAGGCACTCAAGAGACCCAGTACTTC. This sequence joins TRBV5-1 and TRBJ2-5; D unclear. The CDR3 covers 16 residues. Germline-derived CDR1 and CDR2 are SGHRS and YFSETQ. V was clipped by 2 bases and J by 2 bases, with 16 bases between them. The entire variable domain, with the rest obtained from reference TRBV5-1 and TRBJ2-5, is as follows: KAGVTQTPRYLIKTRGQQVTLSCSPISGHRSVSWYQQTPGQGLQFLFEYFSETQRNKGNFPGRFSGRQFSNSRSEMNVSTLELGDSALYLCASSFNPAGTQETQYFGPGTRLLVL.

The chain combines TRBV25-1 with TRBJ1-1; a possible D gene is TRBD1 (6 bases). The CDR3 runs to 14 residues. V lost 2 bases and J lost 1, with 8 bases in between. CDR1 is MGHDK and CDR2 is SYGVNS in the germline V gene. The CDR3 reads CASSESRGNTEAFF. The CDR3 nucleotides read TGTGCCAGCAGTGAAAGCAGGGGGAACACTGAAGCTTTCTTT.

In its sample, this clonotype was seen a few times. The V gene is TRBV12-5, the J gene TRBJ2-5, with 7 bases lining up with TRBD2. Germline-derived CDR1 and CDR2 are LGHNT and FRNRAP. The J segment lost 1 base and the V segment lost 1 base, leaving 3 bases of the junction unmatched. This CDR3 comprises 15 residues. The DNA for the CDR3 is TGTGCTAGTGGTTTGGGAACTAGCGCCCAAGAGACCCAGTACTTC. Residues: CASGLGTSAQETQYF.

This clonotype was seen ten or more times. The J gene is TRBJ1-1, the V gene TRBV7-2, with 7 bases lining up with TRBD1. CDR3 length: 12 residues. Germline V gives CDR1 SGHTA, CDR2 FQGNSA. Germline trimming cut 1 base from V and 11 bases from J; bases unmatched to any gene: 4. The CDR3 DNA sequence: TGTGCCAGCAGCTTAGAAACAGGGGAGGCTTTCTTT. Residues: CASSLETGEAFF.

This clonotype occurred a few times. The chain has TRBV12-3 or TRBV12-4 and TRBJ1-5; D ambiguous. This CDR3 is built from 11 residues. Between the trimmed V and J ends, which lost 6 bases and 4 bases, there was a span of 4 bases. The CDR3 region is CASSLNQPQHF. The CDR3 DNA sequence: TGTGCCAGCAGCCTTAATCAGCCCCAGCATTTT.

The CDR3 here is CASSLASSSSYNEQFF. The CDR3 DNA reads TGTGCCAGCAGCTTAGCTTCTAGTAGCTCCTACAATGAGCAGTTCTTC. V gene TRBV7-2 combines with J gene TRBJ2-1; D ambiguous. Germline assignment: CDR1 SGHTA and CDR2 FQGNSA. This CDR3 contains 16 residues. V was shortened by 0 bases and J by 0 bases, with 9 bases between the two germline ends.

This chain's CDR3 is CSAVPLGGRLWGYTF. In nucleotides, the CDR3 is TGCAGTGCTGTGCCGCTAGGGGGCCGCCTGTGGGGCTACACCTTC. The V call is TRBV20-1, the J call TRBJ1-2; 7 bases are a match to TRBD1. The V gene end was trimmed by 5 bases and the J gene end by 8 bases; junction bases not matched to a gene: 17. CDR1 and CDR2 (germline): DFQATT, SNEGSKA (reference sequence). The length of the CDR3 is 15 residues.

The CDR3 spells CASSPFTGRADTQYF. CDR3 in DNA: TGTGCCAGCAGCCCATTTACAGGGCGAGCAGATACGCAGTATTTT. The chain employs TRBV7-2 and TRBJ2-3, with D tentatively TRBD1 (6 bases). The germline V gene has CDR1 SGHTA and CDR2 FQGNSA. The V gene lost 5 bases and the J gene lost 4 bases, with 16 bases spanning the gap. CDR3 length: 15 amino acids.

This chain links TRBV5-1 with TRBJ2-7; no clear D. Looked up from germline, CDR1 is SGHRS and CDR2 is YFSETQ. V lost 0 bases, J lost 0 bases, and 7 bases lay in between. The CDR3 is 14 residues long. The CDR3 protein is CASSLAPVSYEQYF. CDR3 in DNA: TGCGCCAGCAGCTTGGCACCGGTCTCCTACGAGCAGTACTTC.

The rearrangement links TRBV9 to TRBJ2-7; the D gene is possibly TRBD1 (6 bases). The CDR3 loop spans 15 amino acids. V was clipped by 4 bases and J by 5 bases, with 19 bases between them. Germline loops: CDR1 SGDLS, CDR2 YYNGEE. This CDR3 reads CASSTGAQPGDEQYF. The CDR3 region has the DNA TGTGCCAGCAGCACCGGGGCTCAGCCAGGGGACGAGCAGTACTTC.

V and J are TRBV28 and TRBJ2-7, with 7 bases matching TRBD2. In germline, CDR1 is MDHEN, CDR2 SYDVKM. The CDR3 has 15 residues. The V and J ends lost 4 bases and 6 bases, in that order; junction bases with no gene match: 12. In DNA form, the CDR3 reads TGTGCCAGCAGTTCCCCGGGCGGGAGAGGGGTCGAGCAGTACTTC. Protein sequence: CASSSPGGRGVEQYF.

The chain combines TRBV29-1 with TRBJ2-5; D not certain. The J call is doubtful: the DNA matches TRBJ2-7 better. Germline values: CDR1 SQVTM, CDR2 ANQGSEA. This CDR3 spans 11 amino acids. The chain's CDR3 is CSVEQTYEQYF. Here the CDR3 DNA reads TGCAGCGTTGAACAGACCTACGAGCAGTACTTC.

V is TRBV12-5 and J is TRBJ2-1; TRBD1 aligns across 8 bases. This CDR3 spans 16 amino acids. Germline CDR1 LGHNT, CDR2 FRNRAP. The V segment lost 5 bases and the J segment 9 bases; nucleotides outside the gene matches: 15. CDR3 residues: CASGLPQGRGQIEQFF. The CDR3 DNA reads as TGTGCTAGTGGTCTCCCTCAGGGCAGGGGGCAAATTGAGCAGTTCTTC.

This clonotype was detected a few times. The V call is TRBV6-1, the J call TRBJ2-1; TRBD1 is a possible D gene (7 bases). The CDR3 is made up of 16 amino acids. The germline CDR1 and CDR2 sequences are MNHNS and SASEGT. The V and J ends lost 5 bases and 1 base respectively, with 15 bases between them. The CDR3 sequence is CASSLPRDSSYNEQFF. The CDR3 bases are TGTGCCAGCAGTCTACCGCGGGACAGTTCCTACAATGAGCAGTTCTTC.

The chain joins TRBV5-6 to TRBJ2-3, with no clear D. The CDR3 runs to 16 residues. Trimming took 0 bases from V and 4 from J, leaving 15 bases between them. The germline gives CDR1 SGHDT, CDR2 YYEEEE. The CDR3 sequence is CASSLVGYSTPDTQYF. The DNA for the CDR3 is TGTGCCAGCAGCTTGGTGGGTTACTCCACCCCAGATACGCAGTATTTT.

This clonotype has just a few counts. The gene calls are TRBV12-3 or TRBV12-4 and TRBJ2-6, with 7 bases aligning to TRBD1. The CDR3 loop spans 21 amino acids. After removal of 6 bases from V and 0 bases from J, the junction contained 20 bases not matched to a gene. The CDR3, as DNA: TGTGCCAGCAGACCGCCCTGGCCGACAGGGCAATGGGACTCTGGGGCCAACGTCCTGACTTTC. As protein: CASRPPWPTGQWDSGANVLTF.

The V and J genes are TRBV28 and TRBJ1-1; 9 bases fit TRBD1. CDR3 size: 14 residues. V shed 6 bases and J 0 bases; nucleotides not matched to a gene: 2. Germline lookup yields CDR1 MDHEN and CDR2 SYDVKM. CDR3 sequence: CASSRTGVNTEAFF. As DNA, the CDR3 is TGTGCCAGCAGCCGGACAGGGGTGAACACTGAAGCTTTCTTT.